The TCR beta chain described here comes from a study of Tregs in tolerant kidney transplant recipients. Whole-study findings and limits: The most relevant donor-specific Treg TCRbeta repertoire apparently came from expansion with activated donor B cells. Biological reproducibility was not directly addressed in this study. Findings come from small patient numbers and require larger validation.

Sequenced by immunoSEQ multiplex PCR; TCRdb stores in-frame clones only, minus some. The sample contains approximately 260,000 clones, roughly four fifths of which appear only once. This clone was found a few times. Its target is not known. Thawed PBMCs were FACS-sorted into unstimulated CD4+CD25+CD127- regulatory T cells, CD4+CD25- non-regulatory cells, CD4 and CD8 cells. The TCR was taken from a human donor in good health. Sequences were obtained from CD4+ T cells from blood.

CDR3 sequence: CASSYGDRGSTDTQYF. In DNA form, the CDR3 reads TGTGCCAGCAGTTACGGGGACAGGGGCAGCACAGATACGCAGTATTTT. V gene TRBV6-5 combines with J gene TRBJ2-3; TRBD1 aligns across 10 bases. With 2 bases clipped from V and 0 bases from J, the junction kept 2 bases outside the gene matches. This CDR3 contains 16 residues. The germline V gene encodes CDR1 MNHEY and CDR2 SVGAGI.